One sample yielded the 18 T cell receptor beta chains listed below, sequenced in a study of OX40 agonist ivuxolimab in advanced cancers. Clones were sequenced by immunoSEQ multiplex PCR, and TCRdb holds only the in-frame ones, with some missing. The repertoire includes over 80,000 clones, around nine tenths of them detected once, and 0.4% to 0.55% sits in the top ten. The sequencing here drew on CD4+ or CD8+ T cells sorted from blood, taken in a trial of the OX40 agonist ivuxolimab. These receptor sequences come from an adult with an advanced solid tumor such as melanoma, head and neck, liver or kidney cancer.

V is TRBV2 and J is TRBJ1-5; D is unclear. Trimming took off 7 bases at V and 2 bases at J, with 12 bases between the two ends. The germline gives CDR1 SNHLY, CDR2 FYNNEI. The CDR3 runs 14 residues. The CDR3 nucleotides read TGTGCCAGCATCTTAGACGCGGGCAATCAGCCCCAGCATTTT. Translating gives CASILDAGNQPQHF.

The chain has TRBV19 and TRBJ2-3, with D perhaps assigned TRBD1 or TRBD2 (5 bases each). Between the trimmed V and J ends, which lost 3 bases and 0 bases, there was a span of 7 bases. Germline V gives CDR1 LNHDA, CDR2 SQIVND (reference sequence). The CDR3 covers 14 residues. CDR3 sequence reads: CASSMGVSTDTQYF. CDR3 DNA: TGTGCCAGTAGTATGGGGGTCAGCACAGATACGCAGTATTTT.

The V gene is TRBV10-3, the J gene TRBJ2-1, with D possibly matching TRBD2 (5 bases). Looked up from germline, CDR1 is ENHRY and CDR2 is SYGVKD. CDR3 length equals 17 residues. V gave up 0 bases and J gave up 7 bases, with 19 bases separating them. CDR3 amino acids: CAISESKSLRALNEQFF. The DNA of the CDR3 is TGTGCCATCAGTGAGTCGAAATCTTTGCGGGCCCTAAATGAGCAGTTCTTC.

This chain connects TRBV18 to TRBJ1-4; 7 nucleotides match TRBD1. In germline, CDR1 is KGHSH, CDR2 LQKENI. The ends lost 5 bases at V and 10 bases at J; junction bases unmatched: 7. The CDR3 consists of 13 residues. CDR3 DNA: TGTGCCAGCTCAACCACAGGGGAGGGAAAACTGTTTTTT. Residues: CASSTTGEGKLFF. The full variable domain, completed using reference TRBV18 and TRBJ1-4, is NAGVMQNPRHLVRRRGQEARLRCSPMKGHSHVYWYRQLPEEGLKFMVYLQKENIIDESGMPKERFSAEFPKEGPSILRIQQVVRGDSAAYFCASSTTGEGKLFFGSGTQLSVL.

This rearrangement joins TRBV28 to TRBJ2-3; TRBD2 matches 12 bases. Germline trimming cut 0 bases from V and 2 bases from J; bases unmatched to any gene: 3. Looked up from germline, CDR1 is MDHEN and CDR2 is SYDVKM. The CDR3 is made up of 17 amino acids. CDR3 sequence (DNA): TGTGCCAGCAGTTTATGGCTAGCGGGAGGGAACACAGATACGCAGTATTTT. This sequence encodes CASSLWLAGGNTDTQYF.

The rearrangement joins TRBV14 to TRBJ2-7; weak D call: TRBD2 (6 bases). The CDR3 is 14 amino acids. V dropped 0 bases and J dropped 5 bases, with 11 bases sitting between them. In germline, CDR1 is SGHDN, CDR2 FVKESK. The CDR3 reads CASSQERGKDEQYF. The DNA of the CDR3 is TGTGCCAGCAGCCAAGAACGGGGGAAGGACGAGCAGTACTTC.

The J gene is TRBJ1-2, the V gene TRBV7-2; no clear D. Trimming cost V 1 base and J 2 bases, with 8 bases left between them. Per germline, CDR1 SGHTA and CDR2 FQGNSA. CDR3 length: 14 amino acids. Here the CDR3 DNA reads TGTGCCAGCAGCTTAGAGGCAGGCAACTATGGCTACACCTTC. Translating it yields CASSLEAGNYGYTF.

The chain links TRBV5-4 to TRBJ2-1; 9 bases align to TRBD1. J was trimmed by 6 bases and V by 4 bases; bases with no gene match: 5. The CDR3 sequence is 14 residues long. The V gene's germline CDR1 is SGHNT and CDR2 YYREEE (reference sequence). The CDR3 DNA reads as TGTGCCAGCAGCCCCGGGACAGGGATCAATGAGCAGTTCTTC. Translated, it gives CASSPGTGINEQFF.

The gene calls are TRBV19 and TRBJ2-3, with TRBD2 identical over 7 bases. Germline V gene lookup returns CDR1 LNHDA and CDR2 SQIVND (reference sequence). CDR3 length: 17 amino acids. Trimming cost V 1 base and J 6 bases; bases outside gene matches: 13. The CDR3 DNA follows: TGTGCCAGTAGTATAGCGGGAGGTGCGGCCTCCGGGGATACGCAGTATTTT. It translates to CASSIAGGAASGDTQYF.

The chain carries TRBV6-1 and TRBJ2-1, with D perhaps TRBD1 or TRBD2 (5 bases each). Germline loops: CDR1 MNHNS, CDR2 SASEGT. This CDR3 is built from 13 residues. The V and J ends lost 0 bases and 11 bases respectively, with 11 bases between them. The CDR3 region has the DNA TGTGCCAGCAGTGAAGCAGCCGGGGCTAAGCAGTTCTTC. Amino acids: CASSEAAGAKQFF.

This clone was seen only once. The rearrangement uses TRBV5-1 and TRBJ2-1; 9 bases align to TRBD2. This CDR3 spans 15 amino acids. The trim removed 4 bases at V and 6 bases at J, leaving 8 bases unmatched. Per the germline V gene, CDR1 is SGHRS and CDR2 is YFSETQ. The CDR3 DNA reads TGCGCCAGCAGCGAGCTGCTAGCGGGGTCCAATGAGCAGTTCTTC. This codes for CASSELLAGSNEQFF. The full variable domain, with the rest looked up from reference TRBV5-1 and TRBJ2-1, is KAGVTQTPRYLIKTRGQQVTLSCSPISGHRSVSWYQQTPGQGLQFLFEYFSETQRNKGNFPGRFSGRQFSNSRSEMNVSTLELGDSALYLCASSELLAGSNEQFFGPGTRLTVL.

The rearrangement joins TRBV19 to TRBJ2-6; TRBD1 matches 10 bases. V shed 5 bases and J 1 base; nucleotides not matched to a gene: 14. This CDR3 comprises 20 residues. Germline CDR1 and CDR2: LNHDA and SQIVND (reference sequence). The CDR3 protein is CASSPFRGTGEGSGANVLTF. The CDR3 DNA sequence: TGTGCCAGTAGTCCGTTTAGAGGGACAGGGGAAGGGTCTGGGGCCAACGTCCTGACTTTC.

This clone occurred a few times. The chain combines TRBV18 with TRBJ1-5, with D possibly being TRBD1 (5 bases). V was shortened by 2 bases and J by 7 bases, with 12 bases between the two germline ends. The CDR3 runs 14 residues. Germline values: CDR1 KGHSH, CDR2 LQKENI. The CDR3 spells CASSPSGEGQPQHF. The CDR3 nucleotides read TGTGCCAGCTCACCATCGGGGGAGGGCCAGCCCCAGCATTTT.

V gene TRBV6-4 combines with J gene TRBJ1-5, with D perhaps TRBD1 (6 bases). The CDR3 sequence is 17 residues long. In germline, CDR1 is MRHNA, CDR2 SNTAGT. The V end was cut by 1 base, the J end by 1 base, with 14 bases between. The CDR3 DNA reads as TGTGCCAGCAGTGACTGGCAGGGGAGTATCAGCAATCAGCCCCAGCATTTT. Its protein is CASSDWQGSISNQPQHF.

The chain uses TRBV30 and TRBJ2-5; D is tentatively TRBD1 or TRBD2 (5 bases each). The CDR3 length is 13 residues. The V end was cut by 0 bases, the J end by 4 bases, with 9 bases between. From germline, CDR1 is GTSNPN and CDR2 SVGIG (reference sequence). The CDR3 protein is CAWSVGTPETQYF. The CDR3 nucleotides are TGTGCCTGGAGTGTCGGGACGCCAGAGACCCAGTACTTC.

The CDR3 nucleotides read TGCGCCAGCAGCCAACCGGGACCAGAAAGTAGGTATGAGCAGTTCTTC. This codes for CASSQPGPESRYEQFF. The chain couples TRBV4-1 to TRBJ2-1; perhaps D is TRBD1 or TRBD2 (5 bases each). CDR3 length: 16 residues. Trimming took off 2 bases at V and 8 bases at J, with 19 bases between the two ends. Per germline, CDR1 MGHRA and CDR2 YSYEKL.

The chain is built from TRBV5-4 and TRBJ1-1, with D tentatively TRBD1 (6 bases). Germline V gene data show CDR1 as SGHNT and CDR2 as YYREEE (reference sequence). The CDR3 has 15 amino acids. Trimming removed 4 bases from V and 0 bases from J, with 13 bases in between. The DNA for the CDR3 is TGTGCCAGCAGCCCCAGGGGATACATGAACACTGAAGCTTTCTTT. It specifies CASSPRGYMNTEAFF.

This clone was recorded only once. The rearrangement joins TRBV7-7 to TRBJ1-1; the match to TRBD1 covers 7 bases. Germline-derived CDR1 and CDR2 are SSHAT and FNYEAQ (reference sequence). There are 16 residues in the CDR3. The V segment lost 5 bases and the J segment 4 bases; nucleotides outside the gene matches: 13. This CDR3 is CASSPIVGDRATEAFF. CDR3 nucleotides: TGTGCCAGCAGCCCCATCGTAGGTGACAGGGCCACTGAAGCTTTCTTT.